This is a list of T cell receptor beta chains from one sample in a study of T cell repertoires in cytomegalovirus infection. TCRdb called the reads again in MiXCR, with one record for every CDR3 protein. The data contain approximately 550,000 distinct CDR3 sequences, 16% of them singletons. The sequenced sample consisted of CD8+ T cells from PBMCs. The receptors here all came from a human donor in good health (CMV status not recorded). Some clones in this sample may be carry-over from other donors' samples. CDR3s include the opening cysteine and the closing phenylalanine or tryptophan. A D gene is named only where the DNA matches it firmly. A row's size may be missing; if present it is once, few, many or a size class.

length	D	size	V	J	DNA	CDR3
16	.	.	TRBV9	TRBJ1-4	TGTGCCAGCAGCCCTCACTCATGGGCAACTAATGAAAAACTGTTTTTT	CASSPHSWATNEKLFF
17	TRBD2	many	TRBV7-6	TRBJ2-2	TGTGCCAGCAGCCCCACTACTAGCGGGAGAGACACCGGGGAGCTGTTTTTT	CASSPTTSGRDTGELFF
14	.	few	TRBV6-1	TRBJ1-3	TGTGCCAGCAGCGAAGGGGGTGGCGGAAACACCATATATTTT	CASSEGGGGNTIYF
15	TRBD2	many	TRBV12-3/TRBV12-4	TRBJ2-1	TGTGCCAGCAGTTTCTGGACTAGGCACCTCAATGAGCAGTTCTTC	CASSFWTRHLNEQFF
16	.	.	TRBV6-5	TRBJ2-1	TGTGCCAGCAGTTACTCCGGAGGGGACTCCTACAATGAGCAGTTCTTC	CASSYSGGDSYNEQFF
14	.	.	TRBV20-1	TRBJ1-5	TGCAGTGCTTACACCGGGAGAGGCAATCAGCCCCAGCATTTT	CSAYTGRGNQPQHF
15	TRBD1	few	TRBV4-1	TRBJ1-5	TGCGCCAGCAGCCCCGGGACAGGGGGAGGTCAGCCCCAGCATTTT	CASSPGTGGGQPQHF
15	.	many	TRBV7-9	TRBJ2-7	TGTGCCAGCAGCTTAGAACCCTCAGCTGGCTACGAGCAGTACTTC	CASSLEPSAGYEQYF
16	.	.	TRBV7-9	TRBJ1-2	TGTGCCAGCAGCTTAGGTCGGGGAGGGACTAACTATGGCTACACCTTC	CASSLGRGGTNYGYTF
14	.	few	TRBV28	TRBJ2-7	TGTGCCAGCAGTTTAGCCGGGACCGCGGGGGAGCAGTACTTC	CASSLAGTAGEQYF
15	TRBD2	.	TRBV5-1	TRBJ2-3	TGCGCCAGCAGCTCGTCTAGCGGGGTCACAGATACGCAGTATTTT	CASSSSSGVTDTQYF
15	.	.	TRBV19	TRBJ2-1	TGTGCCAGTAGTATAGGGGGCAACTCCTACAATGAGCAGTTCTTC	CASSIGGNSYNEQFF
13	.	.	TRBV2	TRBJ1-2	TGTGCCAGTAAGGACAGTTCTAACTATGGCTACACCTTC	CASKDSSNYGYTF
19	TRBD1	.	TRBV20-1	TRBJ2-1	TGCAGTGCCGTCACCCAGGGACAGGGGATGACGTACTCCTACAATGAGCAGTTCTTC	CSAVTQGQGMTYSYNEQFF
17	.	few	TRBV9	TRBJ1-3	TGTGCCAGCAGCGTAAAGGTTTCGGACCGCTTAGGGAACACCATATATTTT	CASSVKVSDRLGNTIYF
15	.	many	TRBV12-3/TRBV12-4	TRBJ2-1	TGTGCCAGCAGTCTGCCGGGGGGCGACTACAATGAGCAGTTCTTC	CASSLPGGDYNEQFF
15	TRBD1	few	TRBV28	TRBJ1-1	TGTGCCAGCAGTTTATGGTCCGAGGGGGCTTCTGAAGCTTTCTTT	CASSLWSEGASEAFF
15	TRBD2	.	TRBV4-1	TRBJ2-1	TGCGCCAGCAGCGCCACCTCTGGGACTAGGGTCGAGCAGTTCTTC	CASSATSGTRVEQFF
16	.	few	TRBV27	TRBJ2-7	TGTGCCAGCAGTTTATCTAAGGGGCTTAATTTGGGCGAGCAGTACTTC	CASSLSKGLNLGEQYF